This T cell receptor beta chain was sequenced during a study of T cell responses to AZD1222 COVID-19 vaccine. The assay was immunoSEQ multiplex PCR, and TCRdb's table has in-frame clones only and misses some. The sample yields over 110,000 clones, more than 85% seen once. Study-wide results and caveats: Just five or six AZD1222 recipients were seropositive at baseline.

Note on this clone: Its antigen is still unknown.

The sequencing used peripheral blood, collected on day 0 of AZD1222 vaccination. This sequence was found in an adult in good health.

CDR3 loop: CASSTSTGGQSYGYTF. CDR3 bases: TGTGCCAGTAGTACTAGTACAGGGGGGCAGAGCTATGGCTACACCTTC. The chain has TRBV19 and TRBJ1-2, with 8 bases identical to TRBD1. The V gene's germline CDR1 is LNHDA and CDR2 SQIVND (reference sequence). The junction had 11 bases not matched to a gene; V was cut back by 4 bases and J by 4 bases. There are 16 residues in the CDR3.